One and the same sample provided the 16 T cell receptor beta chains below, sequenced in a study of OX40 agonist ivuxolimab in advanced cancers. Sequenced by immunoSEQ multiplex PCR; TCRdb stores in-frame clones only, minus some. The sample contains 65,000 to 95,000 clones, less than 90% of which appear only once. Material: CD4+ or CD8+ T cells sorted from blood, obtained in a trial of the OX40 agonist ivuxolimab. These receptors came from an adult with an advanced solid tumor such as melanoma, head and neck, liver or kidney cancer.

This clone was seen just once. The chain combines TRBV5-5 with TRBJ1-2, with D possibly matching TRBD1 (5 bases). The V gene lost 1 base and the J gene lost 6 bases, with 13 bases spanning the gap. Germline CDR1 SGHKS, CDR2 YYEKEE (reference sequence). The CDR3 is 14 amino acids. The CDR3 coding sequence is TGTGCCAGCAGCTTGTTAAGGGGCCAACATGGCTACACCTTC. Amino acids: CASSLLRGQHGYTF. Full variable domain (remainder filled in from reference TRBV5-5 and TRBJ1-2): DAGVTQSPTHLIKTRGQQVTLRCSPISGHKSVSWYQQVLGQGPQFIFQYYEKEERGRGNFPDRFSARQFPNYSSELNVNALLLGDSALYLCASSLLRGQHGYTFGSGTRLTVV.

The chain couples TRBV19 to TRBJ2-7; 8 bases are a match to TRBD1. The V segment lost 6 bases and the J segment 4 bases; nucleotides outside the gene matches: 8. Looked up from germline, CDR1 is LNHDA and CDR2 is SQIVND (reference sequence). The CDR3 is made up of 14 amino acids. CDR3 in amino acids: CASRSGQGGYEQYF. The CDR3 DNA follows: TGTGCCAGTAGGTCAGGACAGGGCGGGTACGAGCAGTACTTC.

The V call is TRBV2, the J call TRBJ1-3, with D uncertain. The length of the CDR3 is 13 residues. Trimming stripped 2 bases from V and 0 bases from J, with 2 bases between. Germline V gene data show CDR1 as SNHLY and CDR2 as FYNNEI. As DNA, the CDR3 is TGTGCCAGCAGTGAAAACTCTGGAAACACCATATATTTT. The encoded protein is CASSENSGNTIYF.

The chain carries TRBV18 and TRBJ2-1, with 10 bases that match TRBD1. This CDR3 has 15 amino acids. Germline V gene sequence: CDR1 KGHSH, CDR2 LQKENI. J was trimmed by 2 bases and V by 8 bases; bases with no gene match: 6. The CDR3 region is CASQKGTGAYNEQFF. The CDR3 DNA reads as TGTGCCAGCCAGAAAGGGACAGGGGCCTACAATGAGCAGTTCTTC.

CDR3 in DNA: TGTGCCAGCAGCTTGAGTATGCCGGGGGAGGCCCAGTACTTC. The encoded protein is CASSLSMPGEAQYF. V and J are TRBV7-9 and TRBJ2-5; maybe TRBD2 (6 bases). The V end lost 3 bases, the J end lost 9 bases, and 17 bases lay between the germline ends. The CDR3 is 14 amino acids. The V gene's germline CDR1 is SEHNR and CDR2 FQNEAQ (reference sequence).

The CDR3 sequence: CASSIRIGADGYTF. The CDR3 DNA follows: TGTGCCAGTAGTATCCGTATCGGGGCAGATGGCTACACCTTC. This chain connects TRBV19 to TRBJ1-2, with D possibly being TRBD1 (5 bases). The germline CDR1 and CDR2 sequences are LNHDA and SQIVND (reference sequence). V was trimmed by 3 bases and J by 6 bases, leaving 14 bases between them. This CDR3 is 14 amino acids long.

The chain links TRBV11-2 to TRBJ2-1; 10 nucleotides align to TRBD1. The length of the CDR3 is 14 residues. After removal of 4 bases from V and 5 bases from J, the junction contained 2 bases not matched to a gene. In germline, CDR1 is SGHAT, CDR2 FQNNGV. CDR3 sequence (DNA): TGTGCCAGCAGCTACGGGACAGGGGACAATGAGCAGTTCTTC. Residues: CASSYGTGDNEQFF.

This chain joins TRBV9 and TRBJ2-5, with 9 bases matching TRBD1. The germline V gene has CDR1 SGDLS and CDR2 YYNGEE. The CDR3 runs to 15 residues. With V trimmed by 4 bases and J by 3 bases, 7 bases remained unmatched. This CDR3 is CASSPLGTGKETQYF. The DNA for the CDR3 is TGTGCCAGCAGCCCCCTTGGGACAGGGAAAGAGACCCAGTACTTC.

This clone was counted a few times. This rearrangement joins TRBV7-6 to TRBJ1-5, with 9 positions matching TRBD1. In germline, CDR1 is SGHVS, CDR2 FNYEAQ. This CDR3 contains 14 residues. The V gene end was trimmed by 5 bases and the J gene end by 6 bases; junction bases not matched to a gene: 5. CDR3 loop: CASSGQGRGQPQHF. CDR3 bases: TGTGCCAGCAGCGGACAGGGGAGGGGTCAGCCCCAGCATTTT.

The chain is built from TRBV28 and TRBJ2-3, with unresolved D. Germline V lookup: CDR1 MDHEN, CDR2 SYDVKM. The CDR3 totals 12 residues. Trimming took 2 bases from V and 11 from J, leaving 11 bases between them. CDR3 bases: TGTGCCAGCAGTTTAGGGCAGGTGAAGCAGTATTTT. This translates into CASSLGQVKQYF. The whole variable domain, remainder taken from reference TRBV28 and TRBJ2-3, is DVKVTQSSRYLVKRTGEKVFLECVQDMDHENMFWYRQDPGLGLRLIYFSYDVKMKEKGDIPEGYSVSREKKERFSLILESASTNQTSMYLCASSLGQVKQYFGPGTRLTVL.

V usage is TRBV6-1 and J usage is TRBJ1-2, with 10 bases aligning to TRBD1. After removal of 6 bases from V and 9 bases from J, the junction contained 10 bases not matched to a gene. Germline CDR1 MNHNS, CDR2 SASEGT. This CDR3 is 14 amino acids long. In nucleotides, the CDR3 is TGTGCCAGCAGCTCTCGAAGGGACAGGGGTCGCTACACCTTC. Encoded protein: CASSSRRDRGRYTF.

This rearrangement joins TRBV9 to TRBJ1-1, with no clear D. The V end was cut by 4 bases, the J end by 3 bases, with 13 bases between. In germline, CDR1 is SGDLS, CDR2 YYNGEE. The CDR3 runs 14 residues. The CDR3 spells CASSRRQADTEAFF. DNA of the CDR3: TGTGCCAGCAGCCGTAGGCAGGCGGACACTGAAGCTTTCTTT.

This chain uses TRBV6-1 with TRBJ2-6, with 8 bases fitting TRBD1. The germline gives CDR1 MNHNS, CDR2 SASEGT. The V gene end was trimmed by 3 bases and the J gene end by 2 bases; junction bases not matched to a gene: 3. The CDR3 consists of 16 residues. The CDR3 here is CASSDQDRAGANVLTF. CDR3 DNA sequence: TGTGCCAGCAGTGACCAGGACAGGGCTGGGGCCAACGTCCTGACTTTC.

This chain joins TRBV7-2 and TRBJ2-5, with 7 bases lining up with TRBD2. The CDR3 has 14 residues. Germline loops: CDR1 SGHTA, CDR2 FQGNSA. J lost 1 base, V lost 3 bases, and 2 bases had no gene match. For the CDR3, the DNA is TGTGCCAGCAGCTTGGGACTACGCCAAGAGACCCAGTACTTC. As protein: CASSLGLRQETQYF.

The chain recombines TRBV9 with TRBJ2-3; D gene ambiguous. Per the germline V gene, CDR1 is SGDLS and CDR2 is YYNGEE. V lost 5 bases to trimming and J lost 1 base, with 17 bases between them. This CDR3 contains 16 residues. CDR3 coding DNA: TGTGCCAGCAGTCGCGCGGACGGAACCGGCACAGATACGCAGTATTTT. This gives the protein CASSRADGTGTDTQYF.

CDR3 coding DNA: TGTGCCAGCAGTGAACAGGTTTCCAAAAACATTCAGTACTTC. It codes for CASSEQVSKNIQYF. The chain has TRBV2 and TRBJ2-4; D unclear. The germline V gene has CDR1 SNHLY and CDR2 FYNNEI. The CDR3 runs 14 residues. V dropped 2 bases and J dropped 2 bases, with 7 bases sitting between them. Filled out from reference TRBV2 and TRBJ2-4, the complete variable domain reads EPEVTQTPSHQVTQMGQEVILRCVPISNHLYFYWYRQILGQKVEFLVSFYNNEISEKSEIFDDQFSVERPDGSNFTLKIRSTKLEDSAMYFCASSEQVSKNIQYFGAGTRLSVL.